Below, 17 T cell receptor beta chains from the same sample are listed, as sequenced in a study of shared clonotypes between healthy human individuals. Method: immunoSEQ multiplex PCR; TCRdb's copy keeps in-frame clones and lacks some. This table holds under 600,000 clones, 95% to 97% found once. Sequencing used naive CD4+ T cells sorted from blood. Described subset: CD45RA+ positively selected. These receptors were obtained from a woman between 25 and 40 years old in good health.

V usage is TRBV15 and J usage is TRBJ1-4; a weak D match, TRBD1 (5 bases). Germline CDR1 and CDR2: LNHNV and YYDKDF (reference sequence). The CDR3 has 15 amino acids. Trimming cost V 1 base and J 1 base, with 7 bases left between them. The CDR3 DNA follows: TGTGCCACCAGCAGAGCAGGGAGAACTAATGAAAAACTGTTTTTT. Translating it yields CATSRAGRTNEKLFF.

The chain recombines TRBV5-1 with TRBJ1-1; D gene ambiguous. V lost 4 bases and J 4 bases, leaving 8 bases between the germline ends. The CDR3 length is 12 residues. Germline V gene lookup returns CDR1 SGHRS and CDR2 YFSETQ. For the CDR3, the DNA is TGCGCCAGCAGCCCTGGTGGCACTGAAGCTTTCTTT. Encoded protein: CASSPGGTEAFF.

The chain uses TRBV27 and TRBJ1-1, with a possible D match to TRBD1 (5 bases). Looked up from germline, CDR1 is MNHEY and CDR2 is SMNVEV (reference sequence). Trimming took off 6 bases at V and 1 base at J, with 15 bases between the two ends. CDR3 length: 15 amino acids. CDR3 nucleotide sequence: TGTGCCAGCAGCCCTAGAAGGACACGGAACACTGAAGCTTTCTTT. This encodes CASSPRRTRNTEAFF.

V and J are TRBV4-1 and TRBJ2-4, with 9 bases matching TRBD2. This CDR3 is 15 amino acids long. The germline V gene encodes CDR1 MGHRA and CDR2 YSYEKL. The trim removed 4 bases at V and 6 bases at J, leaving 7 bases unmatched. The CDR3 region is CASSLEVAGANIQYF. The CDR3 nucleotides are TGCGCCAGCAGCCTAGAGGTAGCGGGAGCAAACATTCAGTACTTC.

The rearrangement links TRBV6-1 to TRBJ2-5, with TRBD1 matching over 7 bases. Germline V gene sequence: CDR1 MNHNS, CDR2 SASEGT. J was trimmed by 4 bases and V by 10 bases; bases with no gene match: 12. The CDR3 has 14 amino acids. As DNA, the CDR3 is TGTGCCACCAAAGACAGGGTGTTGTTAGAGACCCAGTACTTC. It codes for CATKDRVLLETQYF.

The chain's CDR3 is CASSTGTQSYEQYF. CDR3 nucleotide sequence: TGTGCCAGTAGTACCGGGACCCAGTCCTACGAGCAGTACTTC. The chain is built from TRBV19 and TRBJ2-7; the D call may be TRBD1 or TRBD2 (5 bases each). V lost 4 bases, J lost 1 base, and 11 bases lay in between. CDR1 is LNHDA and CDR2 is SQIVND in the germline V gene (reference sequence). This CDR3 contains 14 residues.

The V call is TRBV5-1, the J call TRBJ2-7, with D perhaps matching TRBD1 (6 bases). The CDR3 has 14 amino acids. The V gene's germline CDR1 is SGHRS and CDR2 YFSETQ. Trimming removed 2 bases at V and 2 bases at J, with 11 bases between. For the CDR3, the DNA is TGCGCCAGCAGCTTAGGACAGTGGACCTACGAGCAGTACTTC. It specifies CASSLGQWTYEQYF.

This rearrangement joins TRBV21-1 to TRBJ2-1; the D call TRBD2 from the table was never checked on the DNA. TRBV21-1 is described as a pseudogene. The CDR3 has 17 amino acids. Written as DNA, the CDR3 is TGTGCCAGCAGCAAAGTTGGTAGCGGGAGATCCTACAATGAGCAGTTCTTC. This encodes CASSKVGSGRSYNEQFF.

The chain uses TRBV5-1 and TRBJ1-1; no definite D call. V was cut by 0 bases and J by 0 bases, with 15 bases left in between. This CDR3 is built from 17 residues. Germline values: CDR1 SGHRS, CDR2 YFSETQ. The CDR3 DNA is TGCGCCAGCAGCTTGGCCAGACCCCTTAACATGAACACTGAAGCTTTCTTT. Translation gives CASSLARPLNMNTEAFF.

The CDR3 DNA reads TGTGCCAGCAGCACTACAGGGAGAGATCAGCCCCAGCATTTT. Protein product: CASSTTGRDQPQHF. The chain employs TRBV7-9 and TRBJ1-5, with D possibly matching TRBD1 (6 bases). Germline CDR1 reads SEHNR; CDR2 reads FQNEAQ (reference sequence). This CDR3 is 14 amino acids long. Trimming stripped 5 bases from V and 5 bases from J, with 13 bases between.

The rearrangement links TRBV19 to TRBJ2-2; the match to TRBD2 covers 9 bases. J gave up 1 base and V 6 bases, and 9 bases lay outside the gene matches. Germline loops: CDR1 LNHDA, CDR2 SQIVND (reference sequence). The CDR3 runs to 17 residues. The CDR3 region is CASSRGSGRGNTGELFF. The CDR3 nucleotides are TGTGCCAGTAGCCGGGGTAGCGGGAGAGGGAACACCGGGGAGCTGTTTTTT.

V and J are TRBV25-1 and TRBJ2-7; D is unclear. CDR1 is MGHDK, CDR2 SYGVNS, per germline. Between the trimmed V and J ends, which lost 5 bases and 0 bases, there was a span of 14 bases. The CDR3 length is 15 residues. The CDR3 bases are TGTGCCAGCAGTTCAGGTCGCAGAAGCTCCTACGAGCAGTACTTC. It yields the protein CASSSGRRSSYEQYF.

This chain links TRBV11-1 with TRBJ2-5; possibly TRBD1 for D (5 bases). This CDR3 has 14 residues. Germline values: CDR1 SGHAT, CDR2 FQDESV (reference sequence). V shed 1 base and J shed 3 bases, with 9 bases lying between them. DNA for the CDR3: TGTGCCAGCAGCTTAGGACAGAGCAAAGAGACCCAGTACTTC. Translation: CASSLGQSKETQYF. Full variable domain (remainder filled in from reference TRBV11-1 and TRBJ2-5): EAEVAQSPRYKITEKSQAVAFWCDPISGHATLYWYRQILGQGPELLVQFQDESVVDDSQLPKDRFSAERLKGVDSTLKIQPAELGDSAMYLCASSLGQSKETQYFGPGTRLLVL.

The rearrangement joins TRBV6-6 to TRBJ1-4; 10 bases map to TRBD1. This CDR3 contains 15 residues. CDR1 and CDR2 (germline): MNHNY, SVGAGI (reference sequence). Losses at the gene ends were 6 bases for V and 5 bases for J; bases not matched to a gene: 6. The CDR3 protein is CASRRTGGGNEKLFF. CDR3 DNA: TGTGCCAGCAGACGGACAGGGGGTGGGAATGAAAAACTGTTTTTT.

Points on this clone: Other DNA sequences of this sample code for an identical CDR3. The chain combines TRBV28 with TRBJ2-7; D is unclear. V dropped 2 bases and J dropped 4 bases, with 6 bases sitting between them. The CDR3 loop spans 12 amino acids. The germline V gene has CDR1 MDHEN and CDR2 SYDVKM. DNA of the CDR3: TGTGCCAGCAGTTTAATCGGATACGAGCAGTACTTC. Encoded protein: CASSLIGYEQYF.

The rearrangement links TRBV7-9 to TRBJ2-2, with D hard to call. The CDR3 runs to 12 residues. V was clipped by 5 bases and J by 8 bases, with 9 bases between them. The germline CDR1 and CDR2 sequences are SEHNR and FQNEAQ (reference sequence). The DNA of the CDR3 is TGTGCCAGCAGCCCGGATGAGGGGGAGCTGTTTTTT. As protein: CASSPDEGELFF.

The chain recombines TRBV15 with TRBJ2-5; 10 bases map to TRBD1. Germline lookup yields CDR1 LNHNV and CDR2 YYDKDF (reference sequence). The CDR3 has 16 residues. Losses at the gene ends were 1 base for V and 1 base for J; bases not matched to a gene: 3. CDR3 protein: CATSRGDRGRQETQYF. The CDR3 DNA reads as TGTGCCACCAGCAGAGGAGACAGGGGGCGCCAAGAGACCCAGTACTTC.